This passage covers 11 T cell receptor beta chains from one sample sequenced in a study of cytomegalovirus exposure and HLA in healthy donors. In the PCR, 60 Vbeta and 13 Jbeta primers were used. This table comes from immunoSEQ multiplex PCR, and its TCRdb copy is limited to in-frame clones, with some not included. The sample contains roughly 140,000 clones, around 81% of which appear only once. Sequenced: PBMCs. These receptors were taken from a male donor in good health and CMV-seronegative.

This chain joins TRBV5-1 and TRBJ1-2, with 10 nucleotides matching TRBD1. The CDR3 loop spans 14 amino acids. V dropped 7 bases and J dropped 7; count of bases not matched to a gene: 10. Germline V gene data show CDR1 as SGHRS and CDR2 as YFSETQ. The CDR3 is CASDRTGGGSGYTF. The CDR3, as DNA: TGCGCCAGCGATCGGACAGGGGGAGGATCTGGCTACACCTTC.

The J gene is TRBJ2-7, the V gene TRBV27; TRBD1 matches at 8 bases. Germline V CDR1 and CDR2: MNHEY, SMNVEV (reference sequence). The J segment lost 0 bases and the V segment lost 6 bases, leaving 7 bases of the junction unmatched. The CDR3 is 15 amino acids. In nucleotides, the CDR3 is TGTGCCAGCAGGAGACAGGGGATAAGCTCCTACGAGCAGTACTTC. Its protein is CASRRQGISSYEQYF.

V and J are TRBV6-1 and TRBJ2-7, with 8 bases identical to TRBD1. V shed 5 bases, J shed 0 bases, and the junction held 3 bases outside the gene matches. CDR3 length: 14 amino acids. Germline CDR1 MNHNS, CDR2 SASEGT. CDR3 sequence reads: CASSRTGNSYEQYF. CDR3 coding DNA: TGTGCCAGCAGTAGGACAGGGAACTCCTACGAGCAGTACTTC.

The CDR3 loop is CASSLPGQENTEAFF. The CDR3 DNA reads as TGTGCCAGCAGCTTGCCCGGACAGGAGAACACTGAAGCTTTCTTT. The chain employs TRBV5-5 and TRBJ1-1; 7 positions agree with TRBD1. This CDR3 spans 15 amino acids. The ends lost 1 base at V and 1 base at J; junction bases unmatched: 4. Germline assignment: CDR1 SGHKS and CDR2 YYEKEE (reference sequence).

This clone was recorded a few times. The chain joins TRBV18 to TRBJ2-2, with TRBD1 as a possible D gene (6 bases). Germline values: CDR1 KGHSH, CDR2 LQKENI. V was trimmed by 3 bases and J by 7 bases, leaving 6 bases between them. There are 12 residues in the CDR3. The CDR3 region is CASSPDSGELFF. CDR3 nucleotides: TGTGCCAGCTCACCGGACAGCGGGGAGCTGTTTTTT.

The chain uses TRBV4-1 and TRBJ1-1; 9 bases match TRBD1. There are 15 residues in the CDR3. J gave up 4 bases and V 6 bases, and 9 bases lay outside the gene matches. CDR1 and CDR2 from the germline V gene are MGHRA and YSYEKL. The CDR3 is CASSYPGQGSTEAFF. The CDR3 DNA follows: TGCGCCAGCAGTTACCCGGGACAGGGTTCCACTGAAGCTTTCTTT.

The rearrangement joins TRBV6-6 to TRBJ1-5, with no clear D. V was shortened by 2 bases and J by 6 bases, with 5 bases between the two germline ends. The CDR3 sequence is 12 residues long. Germline lookup yields CDR1 MNHNY and CDR2 SVGAGI (reference sequence). The CDR3 is CASSYGGQPQHF. For the CDR3, the DNA is TGTGCCAGCAGTTACGGAGGTCAGCCCCAGCATTTT.

The chain recombines TRBV10-2 with TRBJ1-2; TRBD1 agrees at 10 bases. The CDR3 length is 15 residues. Germline V lookup: CDR1 WSHSY, CDR2 SAAADI. The junction had 9 bases not matched to a gene; V was cut back by 3 bases and J by 8 bases. CDR3 DNA: TGCGCCAGCAGTGATCCGACAGGGGGCCTAGGAGGCTACACCTTC. It encodes CASSDPTGGLGGYTF.

The chain combines TRBV10-3 with TRBJ2-5, with TRBD2 identical over 10 bases. The V gene end was trimmed by 0 bases and the J gene end by 2 bases; junction bases not matched to a gene: 9. This CDR3 is 18 amino acids long. Germline V gives CDR1 ENHRY, CDR2 SYGVKD. The CDR3 DNA reads as TGTGCCATCAGTGAGTCTCTCGCGTCTAGCGGGGGACAAGAGACCCAGTACTTC. It is translated as CAISESLASSGGQETQYF.

This chain links TRBV11-1 with TRBJ2-2, with D perhaps TRBD1 (6 bases). The CDR3 extends over 14 amino acids. V lost 1 base to trimming and J lost 7 bases, with 10 bases between them. Germline values: CDR1 SGHAT, CDR2 FQDESV (reference sequence). CDR3 residues: CASSLVGGYGELFF. The DNA for the CDR3 is TGTGCCAGCAGCTTAGTAGGGGGATACGGGGAGCTGTTTTTT.

This clone appeared a single time. V gene TRBV15 combines with J gene TRBJ2-3; 10 bases match TRBD2. After removal of 0 bases from V and 2 bases from J, the junction contained 8 bases not matched to a gene. Germline V gene data show CDR1 as LNHNV and CDR2 as YYDKDF (reference sequence). This CDR3 has 18 residues. The CDR3 sequence: CATSRDWGTSANTDTQYF. DNA of the CDR3: TGTGCCACCAGCAGAGATTGGGGGACTAGCGCTAACACAGATACGCAGTATTTT.